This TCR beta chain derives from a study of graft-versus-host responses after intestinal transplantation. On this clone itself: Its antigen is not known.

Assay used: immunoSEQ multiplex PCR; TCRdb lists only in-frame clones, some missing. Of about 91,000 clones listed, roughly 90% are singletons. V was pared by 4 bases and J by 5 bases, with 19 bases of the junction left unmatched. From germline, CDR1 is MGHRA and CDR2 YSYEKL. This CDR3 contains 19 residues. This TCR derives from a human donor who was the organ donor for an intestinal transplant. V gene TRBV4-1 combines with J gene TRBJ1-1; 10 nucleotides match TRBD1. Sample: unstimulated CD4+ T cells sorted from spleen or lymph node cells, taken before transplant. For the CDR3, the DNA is TGCGCCAGCAGCCGGCCCCCACCGGGACAGGGGAGAAGCGGAACTGAAGCTTTCTTT. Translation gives CASSRPPPGQGRSGTEAFF.